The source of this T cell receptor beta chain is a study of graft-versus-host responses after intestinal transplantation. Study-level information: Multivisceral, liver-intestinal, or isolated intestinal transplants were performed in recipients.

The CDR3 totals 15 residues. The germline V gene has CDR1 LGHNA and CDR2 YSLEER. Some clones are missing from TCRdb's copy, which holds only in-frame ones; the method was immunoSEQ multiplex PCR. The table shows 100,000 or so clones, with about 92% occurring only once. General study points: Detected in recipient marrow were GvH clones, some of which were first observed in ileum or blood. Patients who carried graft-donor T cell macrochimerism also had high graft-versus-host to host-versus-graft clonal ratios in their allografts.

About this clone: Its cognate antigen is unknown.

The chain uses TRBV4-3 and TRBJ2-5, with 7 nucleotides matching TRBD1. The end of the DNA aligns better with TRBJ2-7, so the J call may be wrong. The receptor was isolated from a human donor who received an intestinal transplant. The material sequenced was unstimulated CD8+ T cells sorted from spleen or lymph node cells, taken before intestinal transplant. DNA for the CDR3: TGCGCCAGCAGTCCCGACAGGGCAGGGCCCTACGAGCAGTACTTC. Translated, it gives CASSPDRAGPYEQYF.